The T cell receptor (beta chain) under discussion was sequenced for a study of early T cells in non-severe SARS-CoV-2 infection. Unique molecular identifiers were affixed to single, distinct cDNA molecules. TCRdb re-analysed the 5' RACE reads in MiXCR, keeping a single row per CDR3 protein. The profile shows more than 90,000 distinct CDR3 sequences, 9.5% to 12% of them singletons. Regarding the study as a whole: Anti-spike CD8 responses were favored by VDJdb matching, which missed private and CD4 specificities.

The germline V gene encodes CDR1 SQVTM and CDR2 ANQGSEA. Trimming removed 4 bases from V and 0 bases from J, with 9 bases in between. CDR3 length: 13 residues. In this sample, this clonotype turned up once. Its matching antigen is unknown. This clonotype was sampled from an adult who was a healthcare worker with PCR-confirmed SARS-CoV-2 infection or an uninfected control (not recorded which). The V call is TRBV29-1, the J call TRBJ1-2; D remains ambiguous. The sample was whole blood. This CDR3 is CSVADQANYGYTF. The CDR3 nucleotides are TGCAGCGTTGCGGACCAAGCTAACTATGGCTACACCTTC.